Listed here are 4 T cell receptor beta chains from one sample, sequenced in a study of T cell changes during pregnancy in multiple sclerosis. Only in-frame clones appear in the TCRdb table, and some are missing; sequencing was by immunoSEQ multiplex PCR. The data show tens of thousands of clones, with 94% seen just once and about 0.5% held by the top ten. This sample comprised CD4+ T cells from peripheral blood mononuclear cells, obtained in the second trimester of pregnancy. The receptor set was obtained from a female donor with multiple sclerosis, enrolled in a pregnancy study.

As DNA, the CDR3 is TGTGCCAGCAGCTCATCAGGGGTTCAGCCCCAGCATTTT. This sequence encodes CASSSSGVQPQHF. The gene calls are TRBV7-9 and TRBJ1-5; the D gene is possibly TRBD1 (6 bases). This CDR3 comprises 13 residues. Trimming cost V 4 bases and J 6 bases, with 10 bases left between them. Germline-derived CDR1 and CDR2 are SEHNR and FQNEAQ (reference sequence).

The chain carries TRBV11-3 and TRBJ1-1; D call uncertain. Germline V CDR1 and CDR2: SGHNT, YENEEA. This CDR3 has 13 amino acids. With 6 bases removed from V and 4 bases from J, the gap between germline ends came to 12 bases. The CDR3 protein is CASSPQVGTEAFF. In DNA, the CDR3 is TGTGCCAGCAGTCCCCAGGTGGGCACTGAAGCTTTCTTT.

This clone was recorded once. The rearrangement joins TRBV18 to TRBJ1-1, with TRBD1 matching 8 bases. The CDR3 loop spans 15 amino acids. Germline-derived CDR1 and CDR2 are KGHSH and LQKENI. The ends lost 3 bases at V and 3 bases at J; junction bases unmatched: 6. Here the CDR3 reads CASSPRTGWDTEAFF. CDR3 nucleotide sequence: TGTGCCAGCTCACCTCGGACAGGGTGGGACACTGAAGCTTTCTTT.

The chain uses TRBV7-2 and TRBJ1-5; a possible D gene is TRBD1 (5 bases). The CDR3 runs to 15 residues. Between the trimmed V and J ends, which lost 5 bases and 6 bases, there was a span of 17 bases. CDR1 is SGHTA, CDR2 FQGNSA, per germline. DNA of the CDR3: TGTGCCAGCAGCCTACAGGAAGGCAACTCTCAGCCCCAGCATTTT. Amino acid sequence: CASSLQEGNSQPQHF.